Following are 18 T cell receptor beta chains from one sample sequenced in a study of blood T cell repertoires in COVID-19. TCRdb's copy holds only in-frame clones and misses some; the assay was immunoSEQ multiplex PCR. The sample comprises roughly 170,000 clones, about 87% of which are singletons, and 0.7% to 0.9% rests with the top ten. The sample taken for sequencing was peripheral blood. The receptors derive from a woman aged 18-29 years who had recovered from COVID-19.

The chain combines TRBV7-9 with TRBJ1-1; 7 bases align to TRBD1. The CDR3 extends over 15 amino acids. V lost 5 bases to trimming and J lost 1 base; unmatched junction nucleotides: 7. The germline CDR1 and CDR2 sequences are SEHNR and FQNEAQ (reference sequence). CDR3 residues: CASSVGQEGNTEAFF. CDR3 sequence (DNA): TGTGCCAGCAGCGTCGGACAGGAGGGGAACACTGAAGCTTTCTTT.

The chain is built from TRBV15 and TRBJ2-6, with D possibly TRBD1 on 5 matching bases. The CDR3 sequence is 16 residues long. The germline V gene encodes CDR1 LNHNV and CDR2 YYDKDF (reference sequence). V was trimmed by 3 bases and J by 4 bases, leaving 13 bases between them. The CDR3 protein is CATSRGQGSGANVLTF. Here the CDR3 DNA reads TGTGCCACCAGCAGGGGCCAGGGCTCCGGGGCCAACGTCCTGACTTTC.

This clone was observed a handful of times. V usage is TRBV10-3 and J usage is TRBJ1-1, with a tentative D call TRBD1 (6 bases). Trimming took 11 bases from V and 0 from J, leaving 13 bases between them. Looked up from germline, CDR1 is ENHRY and CDR2 is SYGVKD. This CDR3 is 13 amino acids long. The CDR3 is CAHAQGLNTEAFF. The CDR3, as DNA: TGTGCCCACGCCCAGGGGTTGAACACTGAAGCTTTCTTT.

The chain carries TRBV30 and TRBJ1-3, with D unclear. CDR3 size: 14 residues. Trimming removed 0 bases from V and 0 bases from J, with 6 bases in between. Per the germline V gene, CDR1 is GTSNPN and CDR2 is SVGIG (reference sequence). The CDR3, as DNA: TGTGCCTGGAGTGTTGAGCGCTCTGGAAACACCATATATTTT. It encodes CAWSVERSGNTIYF.

Notes on this clone: A read error may produce the germline difference seen at one junction end. V is TRBV6-4 and J is TRBJ2-3; 8 positions match TRBD1. Looked up from germline, CDR1 is MRHNA and CDR2 is SNTAGT. This CDR3 is built from 12 residues. CDR3 DNA sequence: TGTGCCAGCAGTGACTCGGGACAGGCGACTCTTTTT. This codes for CASSDSGQATLF.

The V and J genes are TRBV5-1 and TRBJ2-1, with TRBD2 identical over 9 bases. CDR1 and CDR2 from the germline V gene are SGHRS and YFSETQ. The CDR3 consists of 15 residues. V trimming: 5 bases; J trimming: 3 bases; junction bases outside the gene matches: 6. The CDR3: CASSSLAGLYNEQFF. CDR3 DNA sequence: TGCGCCAGCAGTTCCCTAGCGGGGCTCTACAATGAGCAGTTCTTC. The full variable domain, in which reference TRBV5-1 and TRBJ2-1 provide the parts outside the CDR3, is KAGVTQTPRYLIKTRGQQVTLSCSPISGHRSVSWYQQTPGQGLQFLFEYFSETQRNKGNFPGRFSGRQFSNSRSEMNVSTLELGDSALYLCASSSLAGLYNEQFFGPGTRLTVL.

V is TRBV25-1 and J is TRBJ2-1; 7 positions match TRBD2. This CDR3 region has 16 residues. Germline V gene data show CDR1 as MGHDK and CDR2 as SYGVNS. J lost 3 bases, V lost 4 bases, and 9 bases had no gene match. This chain's CDR3 is CASSGHRLAHYNEQFF. In DNA, the CDR3 is TGTGCCAGCAGTGGCCACCGACTAGCACACTACAATGAGCAGTTCTTC. The entire variable domain, with the rest obtained from reference TRBV25-1 and TRBJ2-1, is as follows: EADIYQTPRYLVIGTGKKITLECSQTMGHDKMYWYQQDPGMELHLIHYSYGVNSTEKGDLSSESTVSRIRTEHFPLTLESARPSHTSQYLCASSGHRLAHYNEQFFGPGTRLTVL.

This rearrangement joins TRBV5-4 to TRBJ1-1; 8 bases match TRBD1. Germline V gives CDR1 SGHNT, CDR2 YYREEE (reference sequence). This CDR3 has 14 residues. V gave up 4 bases and J gave up 4 bases; unmatched junction bases: 6. The CDR3, as DNA: TGTGCCAGCAGCGAGACAGGGGACGGCACTGAAGCTTTCTTT. It codes for CASSETGDGTEAFF.

This clone was detected a few times. The chain is built from TRBV7-2 and TRBJ2-3; 8 bases map to TRBD2. Unmatched junction bases numbered 9, after V lost 5 bases and J lost 2 bases. The V gene's germline CDR1 is SGHTA and CDR2 FQGNSA. CDR3 length: 16 amino acids. The CDR3 coding sequence is TGTGCCAGCAGCACTTCGGGGACTAGTTTCACAGATACGCAGTATTTT. Translation gives CASSTSGTSFTDTQYF.

The chain links TRBV7-9 to TRBJ2-6; 12 bases map to TRBD1. CDR1 is SEHNR, CDR2 FQNEAQ, per germline (reference sequence). The CDR3 is made up of 19 amino acids. Trimming cost V 4 bases and J 2 bases; bases outside gene matches: 9. CDR3 region: CASSSGPGQGATGANVLTF. CDR3 nucleotides: TGTGCCAGCAGCTCGGGCCCGGGACAGGGGGCGACTGGGGCCAACGTCCTGACTTTC. The full variable domain, its missing parts supplied by reference TRBV7-9 and TRBJ2-6, is DTGVSQNPRHKITKRGQNVTFRCDPISEHNRLYWYRQTLGQGPEFLTYFQNEAQLEKSRLLSDRFSAERPKGSFSTLEIQRTEQGDSAMYLCASSSGPGQGATGANVLTFGAGSRLTVL.

The gene calls are TRBV6-1 and TRBJ1-2; no definite D call. Trimming removed 2 bases at V and 2 bases at J, with 9 bases between. Germline CDR1 and CDR2: MNHNS and SASEGT. This CDR3 spans 14 amino acids. The CDR3, as DNA: TGTGCCAGCAGTGAACCTCGTTTGAACTATGGCTACACCTTC. Its translation is CASSEPRLNYGYTF.

This clone came up a few times. The chain links TRBV19 to TRBJ1-6, with TRBD1 identical over 8 bases. The CDR3 has 15 residues. Germline CDR1 is LNHDA and CDR2 is SQIVND (reference sequence). V shed 6 bases and J 5 bases; nucleotides not matched to a gene: 6. The CDR3 here is CASRRQGSDNSPLHF. DNA for the CDR3: TGTGCCAGTAGGAGACAGGGGAGCGATAATTCACCCCTCCACTTT.

J is TRBJ2-1 and V is TRBV18; 9 bases are a match to TRBD2. Per germline, CDR1 KGHSH and CDR2 LQKENI. The CDR3 extends over 14 amino acids. The junction had 0 bases not matched to a gene; V was cut back by 2 bases and J by 4 bases. The CDR3: CASSPAGGYNEQFF. CDR3 nucleotides: TGTGCCAGCTCACCAGCGGGGGGGTACAATGAGCAGTTCTTC.

This clone was observed a single time. J is TRBJ1-4 and V is TRBV4-3; no reliable D call. Trimming stripped 5 bases from V and 7 bases from J, with 8 bases between. CDR1 and CDR2 (germline): LGHNA, YSLEER. This CDR3 has 12 residues. In DNA, the CDR3 is TGCGCCAGCAGCGGTAGAAGTGAAAAACTGTTTTTT. Translated, it gives CASSGRSEKLFF.

V is TRBV15 and J is TRBJ1-6; 7 bases are shared with TRBD1. The junction had 6 bases not matched to a gene; V was cut back by 9 bases and J by 4 bases. In germline, CDR1 is LNHNV, CDR2 YYDKDF (reference sequence). The CDR3 length is 14 residues. CDR3 region: CATKTGRYNSPLHF. The DNA of the CDR3 is TGTGCCACTAAGACAGGGCGATATAATTCACCCCTCCACTTT.

This clone was counted only a few times. The genes are TRBV4-1 and TRBJ2-1, with unresolved D. The germline V gene has CDR1 MGHRA and CDR2 YSYEKL. V lost 0 bases and J 4 bases, leaving 10 bases between the germline ends. This CDR3 contains 15 residues. The CDR3 reads CASSQEAVSYNEQFF. In DNA, the CDR3 is TGCGCCAGCAGCCAAGAGGCGGTGTCTTACAATGAGCAGTTCTTC.

V usage is TRBV9 and J usage is TRBJ2-7, with TRBD1 matching over 8 bases. Germline trimming cut 3 bases from V and 0 bases from J; bases unmatched to any gene: 5. The CDR3 runs 15 residues. Per the germline V gene, CDR1 is SGDLS and CDR2 is YYNGEE. CDR3 amino acids: CASSETGASSYEQYF. In DNA form, the CDR3 reads TGTGCCAGCAGCGAGACAGGGGCTAGCTCCTACGAGCAGTACTTC.

The chain joins TRBV7-7 to TRBJ2-1; 9 bases align to TRBD2. In germline, CDR1 is SSHAT, CDR2 FNYEAQ (reference sequence). The CDR3 is made up of 16 amino acids. V shed 1 base and J 3 bases; nucleotides not matched to a gene: 4. The CDR3 DNA reads TGTGCCAGCAGCTTAGGTGCGGGAGGGAACTACAATGAGCAGTTCTTC. Its protein product is CASSLGAGGNYNEQFF.